This TCR beta chain is from a study of cytomegalovirus exposure and HLA in healthy donors. Study results and limitations: An analysis that came later showed most CMV-associated TCR beta chains appearing HLA-restricted.

Regarding this clone: No antigen is known for it.

The ends were cut back, 2 bases at V and 0 bases at J, with 8 bases in the middle. CDR3 length: 15 residues. Germline CDR1 ENHRY, CDR2 SYGVKD. PCR primers comprised 60 Vbeta and 13 Jbeta primers. Assay: immunoSEQ multiplex PCR; the TCRdb copy retains only in-frame clones and omits some. This sample has some 130,000 clones; roughly 9.6% occur once, and the top ten carry over 6.5%. The V and J genes are TRBV10-3 and TRBJ2-1; possible D gene TRBD2, 6 bases. This sequence originates from a woman aged 40 to 50 in good health and CMV-seropositive. Sequencing used PBMCs. The CDR3 loop reads CAISEAGSSYNEQFF. CDR3 nucleotide sequence: TGTGCCATCAGTGAGGCGGGGAGCTCCTACAATGAGCAGTTCTTC.